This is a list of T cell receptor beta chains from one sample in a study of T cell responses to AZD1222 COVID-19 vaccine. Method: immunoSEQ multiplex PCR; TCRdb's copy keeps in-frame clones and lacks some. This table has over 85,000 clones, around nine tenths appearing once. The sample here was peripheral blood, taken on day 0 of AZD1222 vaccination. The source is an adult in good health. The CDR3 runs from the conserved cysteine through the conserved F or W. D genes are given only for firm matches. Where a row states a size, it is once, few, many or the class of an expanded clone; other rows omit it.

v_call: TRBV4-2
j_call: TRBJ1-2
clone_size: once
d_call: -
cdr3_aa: CASSQDRRGYTF
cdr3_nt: TGTGCCAGCAGCCAAGATCGAAGGGGCTACACCTTC

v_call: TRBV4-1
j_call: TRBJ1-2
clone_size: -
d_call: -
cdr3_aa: CASSQDRAGDYGYTF
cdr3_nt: TGCGCCAGCAGCCAAGATCGGGCAGGGGACTATGGCTACACCTTC

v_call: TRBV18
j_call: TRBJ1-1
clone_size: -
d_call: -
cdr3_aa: CASSIGNRNTEAFF
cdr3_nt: TGTGCCAGCTCAATAGGGAACAGGAACACTGAAGCTTTCTTT

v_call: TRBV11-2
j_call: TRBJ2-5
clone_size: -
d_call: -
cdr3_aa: CASSLSRGLETQYF
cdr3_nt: TGTGCCAGCAGCCTTAGTCGGGGGCTAGAGACCCAGTACTTC

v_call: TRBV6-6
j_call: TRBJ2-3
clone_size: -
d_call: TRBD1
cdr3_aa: CASRRTGVADTQYF
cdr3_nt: TGTGCCAGCAGACGAACAGGGGTGGCAGATACGCAGTATTTT

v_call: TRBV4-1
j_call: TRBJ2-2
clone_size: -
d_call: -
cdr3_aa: CASSQDVGAGELFF
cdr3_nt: TGCGCCAGCAGCCAAGACGTGGGGGCCGGGGAGCTGTTTTTT

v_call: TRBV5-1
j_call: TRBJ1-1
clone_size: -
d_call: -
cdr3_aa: CASSLADGTTMNTEAFF
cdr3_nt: TGCGCCAGCAGCTTGGCAGATGGGACAACGATGAACACTGAAGCTTTCTTT

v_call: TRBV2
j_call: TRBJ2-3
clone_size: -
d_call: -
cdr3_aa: CASSVGTSTDTQYF
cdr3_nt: TGTGCCAGCTCCGTGGGGACTAGCACAGATACGCAGTATTTT

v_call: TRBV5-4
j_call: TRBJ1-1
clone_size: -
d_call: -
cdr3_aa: CASSLEGSNTEAFF
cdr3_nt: TGTGCCAGCAGCTTAGAGGGATCGAACACTGAAGCTTTCTTT

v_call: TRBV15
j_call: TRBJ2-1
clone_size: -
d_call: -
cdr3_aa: CATSGAGQTHEQFF
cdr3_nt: TGTGCCACCAGCGGAGCGGGACAGACCCATGAGCAGTTCTTC